These 15 T cell receptor beta chains were sequenced from one sample in a study of shared clonotypes between healthy human individuals. Some clones are missing from TCRdb's copy, which holds only in-frame ones; the method was immunoSEQ multiplex PCR. The sample yields hundreds of thousands of clones, approximately 96% seen once. Terminally differentiated effector memory CD45RA+ cells were excluded from the naive CD8 cells, which were CD45RO-negative and positively selected for CCR7. The specimen sequenced was naive CD8+ T cells sorted from blood. Receptor source: a woman in her twenties or thirties in good health.

CDR3 nucleotide sequence: TGTGCCAGCAGTATGGGGACAGGATGGAATCAGCCCCAGCATTTT. Its translation: CASSMGTGWNQPQHF. The V call is TRBV28, the J call TRBJ1-5, with TRBD1 matching 8 bases. This CDR3 region has 15 residues. The germline gives CDR1 MDHEN, CDR2 SYDVKM. Losses at the gene ends were 5 bases for V and 4 bases for J; bases not matched to a gene: 7.

The chain couples TRBV4-1 to TRBJ1-5; TRBD1 matches at 8 bases. The germline V gene has CDR1 MGHRA and CDR2 YSYEKL. The V and J ends lost 6 bases and 1 base, in that order; junction bases with no gene match: 5. The CDR3 contains 15 residues. CDR3 nucleotide sequence: TGCGCCAGCAGGCCAGGGGGCGCGAGCAATCAGCCCCAGCATTTT. As protein: CASRPGGASNQPQHF.

J is TRBJ1-4 and V is TRBV30; the D gene is possibly TRBD1 (5 bases). The CDR3 covers 15 residues. Trimming took 4 bases from V and 0 from J, leaving 12 bases between them. CDR1 and CDR2 (germline): GTSNPN, SVGIG (reference sequence). The CDR3 here is CAWMLGGPTNEKLFF. In DNA form, the CDR3 reads TGTGCCTGGATGTTGGGGGGACCAACTAATGAAAAACTGTTTTTT.

The chain recombines TRBV10-2 with TRBJ2-1; D gene ambiguous. Germline-derived CDR1 and CDR2 are WSHSY and SAAADI. Trimming took off 8 bases at V and 0 bases at J, with 11 bases between the two ends. There are 14 residues in the CDR3. For the CDR3, the DNA is TGCGCCAGCGGCCGCTCAAGCTCCTACAATGAGCAGTTCTTC. Translation: CASGRSSSYNEQFF.

This chain links TRBV27 with TRBJ2-7; 8 nucleotides line up with TRBD2. The germline V gene encodes CDR1 MNHEY and CDR2 SMNVEV (reference sequence). Trimming removed 2 bases from V and 6 bases from J; junction bases left unmatched: 6. The CDR3 runs to 14 residues. For the CDR3, the DNA is TGTGCCAGCAGTTTAGTAGGTAGCGGGACCGAGCAGTACTTC. Translating it yields CASSLVGSGTEQYF.

This chain joins TRBV4-1 and TRBJ2-2; the D gene is possibly TRBD2 (6 bases). The CDR3 spans 18 residues. V dropped 2 bases and J dropped 2 bases, with 18 bases sitting between them. Germline CDR1 and CDR2: MGHRA and YSYEKL. CDR3 amino acids: CASSQPILTSSNTGELFF. The DNA of the CDR3 is TGCGCCAGCAGCCAACCTATCCTCACTAGCTCCAACACCGGGGAGCTGTTTTTT.

Here the CDR3 DNA reads TGTGCCAGCAGTGGATGGACTAGCGTGAACACCGGGGAGCTGTTTTTT. Translation: CASSGWTSVNTGELFF. The chain carries TRBV6-1 and TRBJ2-2, with TRBD2 matching over 9 bases. The CDR3 sequence is 16 residues long. In germline, CDR1 is MNHNS, CDR2 SASEGT. With 4 bases clipped from V and 1 base from J, the junction kept 4 bases outside the gene matches.

The chain couples TRBV29-1 to TRBJ2-2; D ambiguous. Trimming left V 3 bases short and J 4 bases short, with 3 bases between. The CDR3 runs to 11 residues. Germline CDR1 is SQVTM and CDR2 is ANQGSEA. This CDR3 reads CSVETTGELFF. DNA for the CDR3: TGCAGCGTTGAGACCACCGGGGAGCTGTTTTTT.

The chain couples TRBV2 to TRBJ2-1; tentatively, D is TRBD1 (6 bases). The CDR3 totals 13 residues. V was cut by 6 bases and J by 6 bases, with 12 bases left in between. Germline lookup yields CDR1 SNHLY and CDR2 FYNNEI. The DNA for the CDR3 is TGTGCCAGCAGCATCTGGGACACCAATGAGCAGTTCTTC. Translated: CASSIWDTNEQFF.

CDR3 protein: CASSPQGDGETQYF. As DNA, the CDR3 is TGCGCCAGCAGCCCTCAGGGGGACGGGGAGACCCAGTACTTC. The V gene is TRBV4-1, the J gene TRBJ2-5, with TRBD1 identical over 7 bases. The V gene end was trimmed by 4 bases and the J gene end by 5 bases; junction bases not matched to a gene: 7. CDR1 is MGHRA and CDR2 is YSYEKL in the germline V gene. CDR3 size: 14 residues.

This clone appeared once. The chain combines TRBV6-5 with TRBJ2-2; TRBD1 or TRBD2 may be the D gene (5 bases each). The CDR3 has 16 amino acids. The V gene lost 2 bases and the J gene lost 4 bases, with 14 bases spanning the gap. Germline-derived CDR1 and CDR2 are MNHEY and SVGAGI. CDR3 sequence (DNA): TGTGCCAGCAGTTACACACCGGGACCAAGCACCGGGGAGCTGTTTTTT. It specifies CASSYTPGPSTGELFF.

The chain recombines TRBV28 with TRBJ1-2; D is undetermined. V dropped 5 bases and J dropped 0 bases, with 13 bases sitting between them. CDR3 length equals 15 residues. Germline lookup yields CDR1 MDHEN and CDR2 SYDVKM. This chain's CDR3 is CASSPIATSNYGYTF. CDR3 bases: TGTGCCAGCAGTCCTATTGCCACTTCTAACTATGGCTACACCTTC.

The CDR3 here is CASSLTVPRAENEKLFF. Here the CDR3 DNA reads TGTGCCAGCTCCCTAACCGTGCCCCGGGCCGAGAATGAAAAACTGTTTTTT. This rearrangement joins TRBV18 to TRBJ1-4; D uncertain. V lost 6 bases, J lost 5 bases, and 22 bases lay in between. CDR3 length: 17 amino acids. Germline V gives CDR1 KGHSH, CDR2 LQKENI.

The rearrangement links TRBV29-1 to TRBJ2-7; D possibly corresponds to TRBD1 (7 bases). This CDR3 contains 14 residues. Trimming took 0 bases from V and 6 from J, leaving 15 bases between them. Germline assignment: CDR1 SQVTM and CDR2 ANQGSEA. DNA for the CDR3: TGCAGCGTTGAAGATCCAGGGGGGACCAGCGAGCAGTACTTC. Residues: CSVEDPGGTSEQYF.

V gene TRBV9 combines with J gene TRBJ1-3; D remains unclear. V lost 3 bases, J lost 4 bases, and 8 bases lay in between. The CDR3 consists of 13 residues. Germline CDR1 SGDLS, CDR2 YYNGEE. In nucleotides, the CDR3 is TGTGCCAGCAGCGGCCAGGCAGGAAACACCATATATTTT. Protein sequence: CASSGQAGNTIYF.